These 9 T cell receptor beta chains originate from one sample sequenced in a study of T cell responses to AZD1222 COVID-19 vaccine. Sequencing used immunoSEQ multiplex PCR; TCRdb keeps in-frame clones, though not all of them. Seen here are roughly 150,000 clones, approximately 80% observed once, and the top ten hold 4.1%. Sample: peripheral blood, taken on day 0 of AZD1222 vaccination. These receptors were collected from an adult in good health.

The chain carries TRBV11-2 and TRBJ2-3; 7 nucleotides line up with TRBD2. V dropped 5 bases and J dropped 2; count of bases not matched to a gene: 7. The CDR3 extends over 15 amino acids. CDR1 and CDR2 (germline): SGHAT, FQNNGV. The CDR3 is CASSDRAGSTDTQYF. DNA of the CDR3: TGTGCCAGCAGCGACAGAGCGGGGTCCACAGATACGCAGTATTTT.

This sequence joins TRBV9 and TRBJ1-4; D call uncertain. Germline-derived CDR1 and CDR2 are SGDLS and YYNGEE. The germline V and J ends were trimmed by 3 bases and 2 bases, with 11 bases remaining between them. The CDR3 runs to 15 residues. CDR3 nucleotide sequence: TGTGCCAGCAGCGCCGTTTGGGGTACTAATGAAAAACTGTTTTTT. The encoded protein is CASSAVWGTNEKLFF. Combining the CDR3 with reference TRBV9 and TRBJ1-4 gives the whole variable domain DSGVTQTPKHLITATGQRVTLRCSPRSGDLSVYWYQQSLDQGLQFLIQYYNGEERAKGNILERFSAQQFPDLHSELNLSSLELGDSALYFCASSAVWGTNEKLFFGSGTQLSVL.

This chain links TRBV2 with TRBJ1-5, with D tentatively TRBD1 (5 bases). V shed 5 bases and J shed 1 base, with 12 bases lying between them. From germline, CDR1 is SNHLY and CDR2 FYNNEI. The CDR3 contains 15 residues. The CDR3 nucleotides are TGTGCCAGCAGTAATCAGGGATTCAGCAATCAGCCCCAGCATTTT. As protein: CASSNQGFSNQPQHF. Variable domain in full (rest from reference TRBV2 and TRBJ1-5): EPEVTQTPSHQVTQMGQEVILRCVPISNHLYFYWYRQILGQKVEFLVSFYNNEISEKSEIFDDQFSVERPDGSNFTLKIRSTKLEDSAMYFCASSNQGFSNQPQHFGDGTRLSIL.

V and J are TRBV5-1 and TRBJ1-1, with D maybe TRBD1 (5 bases). The V gene lost 1 base and the J gene lost 4 bases, with 14 bases spanning the gap. Germline lookup yields CDR1 SGHRS and CDR2 YFSETQ. This CDR3 comprises 15 residues. CDR3 sequence reads: CASSLLGGAGTEAFF. The DNA for the CDR3 is TGCGCCAGCAGCTTGTTGGGGGGTGCGGGCACTGAAGCTTTCTTT.

This clone was counted a few times. The CDR3: CAISQDGQGYGYTF. The CDR3 DNA reads as TGTGCCATCAGTCAAGACGGACAGGGATATGGCTACACCTTC. The V and J genes are TRBV10-3 and TRBJ1-2; 8 bases line up with TRBD1. The CDR3 length is 14 residues. Trimming removed 5 bases from V and 5 bases from J; junction bases left unmatched: 7. The germline V gene has CDR1 ENHRY and CDR2 SYGVKD.

The chain joins TRBV19 to TRBJ1-6, with a possible D match to TRBD1 (6 bases). This CDR3 comprises 15 residues. Germline-derived CDR1 and CDR2 are LNHDA and SQIVND (reference sequence). V lost 4 bases to trimming and J lost 14 bases, with 21 bases between them. The CDR3 DNA reads TGTGCCAGTAGTACCCGGGACACCTGGGGGGCCACCCTCCACTTT. It encodes CASSTRDTWGATLHF.

The rearrangement links TRBV30 to TRBJ1-6; D is unclear. Germline V lookup: CDR1 GTSNPN, CDR2 SVGIG (reference sequence). CDR3 size: 12 residues. V lost 2 bases and J 8 bases, leaving 7 bases between the germline ends. DNA for the CDR3: TGTGCCTGGAGTTACGAGGATTCACCCCTCCACTTT. It codes for CAWSYEDSPLHF.

This chain connects TRBV5-4 to TRBJ2-1; D gene uncertain. CDR1 is SGHNT and CDR2 is YYREEE in the germline V gene (reference sequence). The CDR3 consists of 14 residues. V was cut by 0 bases and J by 4 bases, with 8 bases left in between. The CDR3: CASSLGGGYNEQFF. The CDR3 nucleotides are TGTGCCAGCAGCTTGGGGGGTGGGTACAATGAGCAGTTCTTC.

This clone appeared a few times. V usage is TRBV6-5 and J usage is TRBJ2-7, with D perhaps TRBD2 (6 bases). The CDR3 totals 15 residues. Germline CDR1 is MNHEY and CDR2 is SVGAGI. Trimming pared 8 bases from V and 4 bases from J, leaving 21 bases between. As DNA, the CDR3 is TGTGCCAGCTCGCCGTGGACATCGGGAGCTTACGAGCAGTACTTC. Translating it yields CASSPWTSGAYEQYF.